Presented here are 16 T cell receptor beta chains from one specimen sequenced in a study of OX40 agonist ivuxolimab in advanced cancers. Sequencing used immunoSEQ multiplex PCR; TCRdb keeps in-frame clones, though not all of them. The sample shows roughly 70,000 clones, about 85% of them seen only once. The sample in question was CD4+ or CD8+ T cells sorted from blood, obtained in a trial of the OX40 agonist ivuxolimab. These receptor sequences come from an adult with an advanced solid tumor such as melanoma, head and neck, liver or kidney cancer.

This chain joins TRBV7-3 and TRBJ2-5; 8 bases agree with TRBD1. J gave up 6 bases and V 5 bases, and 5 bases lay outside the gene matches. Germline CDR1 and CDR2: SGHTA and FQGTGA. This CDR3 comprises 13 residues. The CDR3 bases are TGTGCCAGCAGCCAACAGGGGGGACAGACCCAGTACTTC. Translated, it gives CASSQQGGQTQYF.

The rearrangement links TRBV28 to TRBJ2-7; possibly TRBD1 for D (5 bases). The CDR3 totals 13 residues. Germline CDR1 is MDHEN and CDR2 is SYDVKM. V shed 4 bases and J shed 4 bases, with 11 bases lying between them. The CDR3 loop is CASSSPQGYEQYF. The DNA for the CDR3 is TGTGCCAGCAGTTCACCTCAGGGTTACGAGCAGTACTTC.

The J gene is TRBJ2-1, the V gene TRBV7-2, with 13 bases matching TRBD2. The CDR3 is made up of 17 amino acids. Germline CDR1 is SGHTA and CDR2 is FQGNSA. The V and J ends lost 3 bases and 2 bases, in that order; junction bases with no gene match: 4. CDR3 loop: CASSFRTSGGTYNEQFF. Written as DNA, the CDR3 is TGTGCCAGCAGCTTCCGGACTAGCGGGGGCACCTACAATGAGCAGTTCTTC.

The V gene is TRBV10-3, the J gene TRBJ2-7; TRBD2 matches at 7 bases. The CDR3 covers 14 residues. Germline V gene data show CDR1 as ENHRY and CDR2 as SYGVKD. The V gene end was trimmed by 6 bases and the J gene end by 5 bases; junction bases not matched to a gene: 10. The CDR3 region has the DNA TGTGCCATCAGAGTGGGGAGGGCTCAGCACGAGCAGTACTTC. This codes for CAIRVGRAQHEQYF.

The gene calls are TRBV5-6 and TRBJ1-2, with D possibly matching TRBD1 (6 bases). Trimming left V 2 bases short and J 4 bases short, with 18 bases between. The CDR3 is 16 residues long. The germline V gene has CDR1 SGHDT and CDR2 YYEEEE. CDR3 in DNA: TGTGCCAGCAGCTTCGATGGGGGCAGGGCTCTCTATGGCTACACCTTC. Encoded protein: CASSFDGGRALYGYTF.

CDR3 in DNA: TGTGCCAGCAGCTTATACGGGGTGGCCACTGAAGCTTTCTTT. It is translated as CASSLYGVATEAFF. This sequence joins TRBV7-2 and TRBJ1-1; D is undetermined. The CDR3 covers 14 residues. The germline gives CDR1 SGHTA, CDR2 FQGNSA. The V gene lost 2 bases and the J gene lost 4 bases, with 11 bases spanning the gap.

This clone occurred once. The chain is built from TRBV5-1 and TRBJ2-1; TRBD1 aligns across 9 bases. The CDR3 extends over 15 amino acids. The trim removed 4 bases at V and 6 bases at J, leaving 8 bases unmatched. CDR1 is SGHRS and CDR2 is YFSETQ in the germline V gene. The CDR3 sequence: CASSPGDRDLNEQFF. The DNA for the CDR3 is TGCGCCAGCAGCCCCGGGGACAGGGACCTCAATGAGCAGTTCTTC.

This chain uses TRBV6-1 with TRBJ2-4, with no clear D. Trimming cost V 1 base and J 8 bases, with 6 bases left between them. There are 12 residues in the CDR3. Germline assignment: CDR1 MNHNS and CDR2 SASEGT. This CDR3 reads CASSEGAYIQYF. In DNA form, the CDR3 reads TGTGCCAGCAGTGAAGGGGCATACATTCAGTACTTC.

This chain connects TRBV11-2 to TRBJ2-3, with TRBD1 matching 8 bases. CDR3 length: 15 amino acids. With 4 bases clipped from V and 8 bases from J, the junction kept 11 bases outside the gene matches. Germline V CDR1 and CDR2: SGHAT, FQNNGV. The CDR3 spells CASSSTGAQQGTQYF. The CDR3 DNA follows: TGTGCCAGCAGCTCGACAGGGGCCCAACAGGGTACGCAGTATTTT.

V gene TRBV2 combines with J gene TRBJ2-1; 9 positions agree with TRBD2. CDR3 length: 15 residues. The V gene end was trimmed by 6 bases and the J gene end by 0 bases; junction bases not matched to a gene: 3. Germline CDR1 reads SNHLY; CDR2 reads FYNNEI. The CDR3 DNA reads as TGTGCCAGCAGCCGTAGCGGGGGCTCCTACAATGAGCAGTTCTTC. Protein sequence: CASSRSGGSYNEQFF.

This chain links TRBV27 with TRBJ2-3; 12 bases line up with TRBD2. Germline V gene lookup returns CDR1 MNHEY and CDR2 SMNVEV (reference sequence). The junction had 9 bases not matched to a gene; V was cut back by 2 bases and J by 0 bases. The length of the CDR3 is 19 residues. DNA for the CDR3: TGTGCCAGCAGTTTAAATGGACTAGCGGGATATCCTAGCACAGATACGCAGTATTTT. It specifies CASSLNGLAGYPSTDTQYF.

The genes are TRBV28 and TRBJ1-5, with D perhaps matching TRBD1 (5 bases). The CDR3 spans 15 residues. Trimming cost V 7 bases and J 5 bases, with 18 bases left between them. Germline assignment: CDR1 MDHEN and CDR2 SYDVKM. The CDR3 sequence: CASTSPGLSYQPQHF. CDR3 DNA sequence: TGTGCCAGCACCTCCCCGGGACTGAGTTATCAGCCCCAGCATTTT.

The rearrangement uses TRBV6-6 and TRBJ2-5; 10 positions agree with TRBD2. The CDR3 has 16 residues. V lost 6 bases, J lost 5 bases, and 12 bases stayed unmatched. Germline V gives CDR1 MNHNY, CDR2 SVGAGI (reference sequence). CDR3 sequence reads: CASRSGGAGEPETQYF. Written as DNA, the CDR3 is TGTGCCAGCAGAAGCGGGGGGGCTGGAGAACCGGAGACCCAGTACTTC.

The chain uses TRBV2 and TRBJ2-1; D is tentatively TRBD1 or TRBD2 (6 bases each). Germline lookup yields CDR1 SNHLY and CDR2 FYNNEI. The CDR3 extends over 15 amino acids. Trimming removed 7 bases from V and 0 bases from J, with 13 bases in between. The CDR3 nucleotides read TGTGCCAGCAAGGCGGGGACACTCTCCTACAATGAGCAGTTCTTC. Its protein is CASKAGTLSYNEQFF.

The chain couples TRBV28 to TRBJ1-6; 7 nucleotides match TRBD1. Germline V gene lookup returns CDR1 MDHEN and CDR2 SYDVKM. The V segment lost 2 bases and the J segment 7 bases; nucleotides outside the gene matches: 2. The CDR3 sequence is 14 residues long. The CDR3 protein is CASSLSRGNSPLHF. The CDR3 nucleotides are TGTGCCAGCAGTTTAAGCAGGGGGAATTCACCCCTCCACTTT.

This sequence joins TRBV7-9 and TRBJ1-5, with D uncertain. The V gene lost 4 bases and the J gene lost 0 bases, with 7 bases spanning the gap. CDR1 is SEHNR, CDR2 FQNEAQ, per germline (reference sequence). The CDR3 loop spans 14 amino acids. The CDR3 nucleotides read TGTGCCAGCAGCTCACAGTATAGCAATCAGCCCCAGCATTTT. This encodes CASSSQYSNQPQHF. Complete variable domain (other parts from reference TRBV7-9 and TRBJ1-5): DTGVSQNPRHKITKRGQNVTFRCDPISEHNRLYWYRQTLGQGPEFLTYFQNEAQLEKSRLLSDRFSAERPKGSFSTLEIQRTEQGDSAMYLCASSSQYSNQPQHFGDGTRLSIL.